Below, 18 T cell receptor beta chains from the same sample are listed, as sequenced in a study of cytomegalovirus exposure and HLA in healthy donors (dated by TCRdb to the late 2010s). The library was produced with the immunoSEQ multiplex PCR assay. A mixture of 60 forward primers for TCR Vbeta segments and 13 reverse primers for TCR Jbeta segments was used in the multiplex PCR. TCRdb took this table from immuneACCESS and kept in-frame rearrangements with V and J called. Such tables lack part of the clones; where checked against another copy, unresolved V genes explain under half of the gap, and the rest is unexplained. A total of more than 65,000 clones appear in this sample, almost 85% of them only once. About 1.9% of the sample is in the top ten clones. Sequences were obtained from PBMCs. The receptors stem from a man aged 18 to 29 in good health and CMV-seronegative.

The rearrangement links TRBV5-5 to TRBJ2-1; a possible D gene is TRBD2 (6 bases). The CDR3 runs 14 residues. Trimming left V 3 bases short and J 8 bases short, with 15 bases between. Germline lookup yields CDR1 SGHKS and CDR2 YYEKEE (reference sequence). CDR3 region: CASSSGTEGHEQFF. The DNA for the CDR3 is TGTGCCAGCAGCTCCGGGACGGAGGGACATGAGCAGTTCTTC.

In DNA, the CDR3 is TGTGCCAGCAGCTTTCAGCGGGGTCGCACAGATACGCAGTATTTT. It is translated as CASSFQRGRTDTQYF. This chain connects TRBV5-4 to TRBJ2-3, with TRBD2 matching 7 bases. Germline V gene lookup returns CDR1 SGHNT and CDR2 YYREEE (reference sequence). The CDR3 extends over 15 amino acids. The ends lost 2 bases at V and 1 base at J; junction bases unmatched: 4.

The chain recombines TRBV19 with TRBJ1-1; the match to TRBD1 covers 8 bases. The CDR3 totals 15 residues. Per the germline V gene, CDR1 is LNHDA and CDR2 is SQIVND (reference sequence). J gave up 3 bases and V 7 bases, and 10 bases lay outside the gene matches. The CDR3 reads CASTATGASYTEAFF. CDR3 DNA sequence: TGTGCCAGTACGGCGACAGGGGCTTCTTACACTGAAGCTTTCTTT.

The V call is TRBV14, the J call TRBJ2-1; a weak D match, TRBD2 (7 bases). The ends were cut back, 5 bases at V and 5 bases at J, with 16 bases in the middle. Germline V CDR1 and CDR2: SGHDN, FVKESK. This CDR3 comprises 15 residues. CDR3 amino acids: CASSYRGGHHNEQFF. CDR3 DNA: TGTGCCAGCAGCTATCGCGGGGGCCACCACAATGAGCAGTTCTTC.

This clone appeared a single time. The rearrangement links TRBV7-9 to TRBJ1-2; D might be TRBD1 (6 bases). The germline V and J ends were trimmed by 4 bases and 8 bases, with 23 bases remaining between them. CDR1 and CDR2 (germline): SEHNR, FQNEAQ (reference sequence). This CDR3 has 16 residues. CDR3 nucleotide sequence: TGTGCCAGCAGCTATCCATCCCCCCGGGGGGCGGGCGGCTACACCTTC. Encoded protein: CASSYPSPRGAGGYTF.

This clone has just one count. The J gene is TRBJ1-1, the V gene TRBV6-6; 9 bases are shared with TRBD1. The CDR3 extends over 14 amino acids. V trimming: 8 bases; J trimming: 4 bases; junction bases outside the gene matches: 8. Looked up from germline, CDR1 is MNHNY and CDR2 is SVGAGI (reference sequence). This CDR3 is CASRLGTGTTEAFF. CDR3 DNA sequence: TGTGCCAGCCGGCTGGGGACAGGGACCACTGAAGCTTTCTTT.

The chain uses TRBV20-1 and TRBJ1-2; weak D call: TRBD1 (5 bases). The CDR3 loop spans 11 amino acids. With 3 bases removed from V and 7 bases from J, the gap between germline ends came to 9 bases. The germline V gene encodes CDR1 DFQATT and CDR2 SNEGSKA (reference sequence). The CDR3 loop is CSASPGVGYTF. In DNA, the CDR3 is TGCAGTGCTAGTCCGGGGGTTGGCTACACCTTC.

The J gene is TRBJ2-7, the V gene TRBV30; the match to TRBD2 covers 8 bases. Trimming took 1 base from V and 7 from J; bases not matched to a gene: 6. Germline assignment: CDR1 GTSNPN and CDR2 SVGIG (reference sequence). The length of the CDR3 is 13 residues. The CDR3 region is CAWSAARGGEQYF. The CDR3 nucleotides read TGTGCCTGGAGTGCCGCCCGGGGGGGAGAGCAGTACTTC. Looking up the rest from reference TRBV30 and TRBJ2-7 gives the full variable domain: SQTIHQWPATLVQPVGSPLSLECTVEGTSNPNLYWYRQAAGRGLQLLFYSVGIGQISSEVPQNLSASRPQDRQFILSSKKLLLSDSGFYLCAWSAARGGEQYFGPGTRLTVT.

Only one count was recorded for this clone. The gene calls are TRBV15 and TRBJ1-5; no clear D gene. V lost 0 bases to trimming and J lost 1 base, with 10 bases between them. Per germline, CDR1 LNHNV and CDR2 YYDKDF (reference sequence). The CDR3 is made up of 16 amino acids. In DNA form, the CDR3 reads TGTGCCACCAGCAGAGATTTCCAGGCAAGCAATCAGCCCCAGCATTTT. Translating it yields CATSRDFQASNQPQHF.

The chain combines TRBV4-3 with TRBJ2-7; D may be TRBD2 (5 bases). Germline-derived CDR1 and CDR2 are LGHNA and YSLEER. This CDR3 has 15 residues. V lost 1 base to trimming and J lost 0 bases, with 10 bases between them. The CDR3 reads CASSQADGDSYEQYF. The CDR3 region has the DNA TGCGCCAGCAGCCAAGCCGACGGGGACTCCTACGAGCAGTACTTC.

The V and J genes are TRBV30 and TRBJ1-2; no firm D call. The germline V gene has CDR1 GTSNPN and CDR2 SVGIG (reference sequence). With 1 base removed from V and 0 bases from J, the gap between germline ends came to 9 bases. The CDR3 extends over 14 amino acids. For the CDR3, the DNA is TGTGCCTGGAGTGAATCAGGAACTAACTATGGCTACACCTTC. This translates into CAWSESGTNYGYTF.

The chain links TRBV4-2 to TRBJ1-1, with D unclear. The CDR3 sequence is 15 residues long. Looked up from germline, CDR1 is LGHNA and CDR2 is YNFKEQ. V lost 0 bases and J 4 bases, leaving 12 bases between the germline ends. The CDR3 reads CASSQDPGAGTEAFF. The CDR3 DNA sequence: TGTGCCAGCAGCCAAGATCCGGGAGCAGGCACTGAAGCTTTCTTT.

The chain uses TRBV30 and TRBJ1-1, with unresolved D. Germline CDR1 reads GTSNPN; CDR2 reads SVGIG (reference sequence). The CDR3 length is 12 residues. V was cut by 2 bases and J by 0 bases, with 4 bases left in between. The CDR3 loop reads CAWSRVNTEAFF. In DNA form, the CDR3 reads TGTGCCTGGAGTAGAGTGAACACTGAAGCTTTCTTT.

The chain has TRBV27 and TRBJ2-7, with TRBD1 matching 10 bases. Germline V lookup: CDR1 MNHEY, CDR2 SMNVEV (reference sequence). The junction had 25 bases not matched to a gene; V was cut back by 5 bases and J by 3 bases. The CDR3 loop spans 21 amino acids. The CDR3 DNA follows: TGTGCCAGCAGTCTATACCTTCCGTCTGGGCAGTTTAGGGACAGGGGCTACGAGCAGTACTTC. This sequence encodes CASSLYLPSGQFRDRGYEQYF.

The rearrangement uses TRBV10-1 and TRBJ1-2; 7 bases map to TRBD1. V was clipped by 8 bases and J by 0 bases; unmatched bases: 21. Germline CDR1 is WNHNN and CDR2 is SYGVQD (reference sequence). The CDR3 contains 19 residues. CDR3 protein: CASPPRPPRQGPSNYGYTF. DNA of the CDR3: TGCGCCAGCCCTCCCCGCCCGCCGAGACAGGGTCCCTCTAACTATGGCTACACCTTC.

This sequence joins TRBV5-1 and TRBJ1-2; 9 positions agree with TRBD1. The CDR3 totals 18 residues. Germline lookup yields CDR1 SGHRS and CDR2 YFSETQ. Losses at the gene ends were 1 base for V and 4 bases for J; bases not matched to a gene: 14. Here the CDR3 reads CASSLTAPQGANPYGYTF. Written as DNA, the CDR3 is TGCGCCAGCAGCTTGACGGCTCCACAGGGGGCCAACCCCTATGGCTACACCTTC.

The chain uses TRBV19 and TRBJ1-2; 8 nucleotides match TRBD1. CDR3 length: 15 residues. The germline gives CDR1 LNHDA, CDR2 SQIVND (reference sequence). V lost 5 bases, J lost 8 bases, and 13 bases stayed unmatched. CDR3 bases: TGTGCCAGTAGTGCCCGGACAGGGCGTCTAGGGGGCTACACCTTC. Its translation: CASSARTGRLGGYTF.

V gene TRBV29-1 combines with J gene TRBJ1-1; D is possibly TRBD1 (6 bases). This CDR3 is 13 amino acids long. V dropped 7 bases and J dropped 2 bases, with 14 bases sitting between them. Germline CDR1 reads SQVTM; CDR2 reads ANQGSEA. The CDR3 region is CSATGQPNTEAFF. The CDR3 DNA reads as TGCAGCGCTACTGGACAGCCTAACACTGAAGCTTTCTTT.